The clone carrying this TCR beta chain was seen many times. V gave up 7 bases and J gave up 4 bases, with 16 bases separating them. The CDR3 loop spans 14 amino acids. Looked up from germline, CDR1 is MNHEY and CDR2 is SVGEGT. This entry comes from a study of T cells in Graves' hyperthyroidism and ophthalmopathy. Amplification of TCR beta CDR3 regions was performed using RNA transcripts as template. The HTBI set primed first-round TCR CDR3 RT-PCR. TCRdb analysed the multiplex PCR reads with MiXCR anew, one entry per CDR3 protein. The table lists about 420,000 distinct CDR3 sequences, about a sixth of them singletons, with 14% in the top ten.

The source is a woman in her late teens or twenties with Graves' hyperthyroidism. The sequenced material came from blood. This chain joins TRBV6-2 or TRBV6-3 and TRBJ1-2; maybe TRBD1 (6 bases). This CDR3 is CASIPGHSGYGYTF. As DNA, the CDR3 is TGTGCCAGCATCCCGGGACATAGCGGCTATGGCTACACCTTC.